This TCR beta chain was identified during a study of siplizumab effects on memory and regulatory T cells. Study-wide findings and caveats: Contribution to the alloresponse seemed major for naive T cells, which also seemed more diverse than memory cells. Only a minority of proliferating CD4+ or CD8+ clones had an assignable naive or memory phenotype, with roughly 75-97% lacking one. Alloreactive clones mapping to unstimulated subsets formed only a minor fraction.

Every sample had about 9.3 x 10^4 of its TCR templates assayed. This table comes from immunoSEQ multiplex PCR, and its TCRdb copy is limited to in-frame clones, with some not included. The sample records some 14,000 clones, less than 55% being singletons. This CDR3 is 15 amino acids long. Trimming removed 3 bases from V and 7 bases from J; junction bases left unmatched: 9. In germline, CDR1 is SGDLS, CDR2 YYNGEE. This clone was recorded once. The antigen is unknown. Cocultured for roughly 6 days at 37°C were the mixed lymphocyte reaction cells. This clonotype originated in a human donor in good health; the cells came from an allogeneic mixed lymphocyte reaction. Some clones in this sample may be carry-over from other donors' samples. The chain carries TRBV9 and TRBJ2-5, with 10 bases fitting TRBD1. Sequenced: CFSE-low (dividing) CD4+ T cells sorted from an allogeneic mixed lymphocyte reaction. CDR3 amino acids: CASSATGTGDATQYF. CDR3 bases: TGTGCCAGCAGCGCAACCGGGACAGGGGATGCGACCCAGTACTTC. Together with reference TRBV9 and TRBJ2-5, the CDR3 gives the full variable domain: DSGVTQTPKHLITATGQRVTLRCSPRSGDLSVYWYQQSLDQGLQFLIQYYNGEERAKGNILERFSAQQFPDLHSELNLSSLELGDSALYFCASSATGTGDATQYFGPGTRLLVL.